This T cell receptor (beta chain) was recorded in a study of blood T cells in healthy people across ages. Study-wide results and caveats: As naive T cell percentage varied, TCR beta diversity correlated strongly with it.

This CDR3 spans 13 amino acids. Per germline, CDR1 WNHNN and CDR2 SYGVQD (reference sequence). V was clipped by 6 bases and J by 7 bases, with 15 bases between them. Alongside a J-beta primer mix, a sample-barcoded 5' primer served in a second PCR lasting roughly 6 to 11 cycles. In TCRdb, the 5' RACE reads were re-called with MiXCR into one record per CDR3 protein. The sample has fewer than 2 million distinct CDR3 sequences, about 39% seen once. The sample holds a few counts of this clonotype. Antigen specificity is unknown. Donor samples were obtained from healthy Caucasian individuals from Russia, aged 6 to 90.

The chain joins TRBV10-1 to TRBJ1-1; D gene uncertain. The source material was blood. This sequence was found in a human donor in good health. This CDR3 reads CASRIKGTNEAFF. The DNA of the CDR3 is TGCGCCAGCAGGATAAAGGGCACAAATGAAGCTTTCTTT.